Listed below are T cell receptor beta chains from one sample, sequenced in a study of high-grade serous ovarian cancer treatment subgroups. The table came from immunoSEQ multiplex PCR; TCRdb's copy has only in-frame clones and leaves some out. This sample has fewer than 4,500 clones; around 77% occur once, and the top ten carry around 17%. The sequenced material came from tumor tissue. These receptors originate from a human donor with high-grade serous ovarian cancer. CDR3s include the opening cysteine and the closing phenylalanine or tryptophan. The D gene is left open where the match is weak. A row's size may be missing; if present it is once, few, many or a size class.

d_gene	v_gene	j_gene	abundance	CDR3nt	CDR3aa
.	TRBV29-1	TRBJ2-1	.	TGCAGCGTTTTACGGCTAGAAGGCAATGAGCAGTTCTTC	CSVLRLEGNEQFF
.	TRBV5-1	TRBJ1-2	medium-sized	TGCGCCAGCAGCTCGGATCCCGGGACCGCATATGGCTACACCTTC	CASSSDPGTAYGYTF
.	TRBV19	TRBJ2-1	.	TGTGCCAGTAGTATAGATATTGCGGGAATTTACAATGAGCAGTTCTTC	CASSIDIAGIYNEQFF
TRBD2	TRBV13	TRBJ2-1	few	TGTGCCAGCAGCTCGCTAGCGGGAGTCAATGAGCAGTTCTTC	CASSSLAGVNEQFF
.	TRBV4-1	TRBJ2-3	.	TGCGCCAGCAGCCAGGTTGGATTGGACACAGATACGCAGTATTTT	CASSQVGLDTDTQYF
.	TRBV6-1	TRBJ2-2	few	TGTGCCAGCAGTGAAGCGCTTCTCGGAGGGGCCAACACCGGGGAGCTGTTTTTT	CASSEALLGGANTGELFF
.	TRBV5-1	TRBJ1-1	few	TGCGCCAGCAGCTTCGAGTGGGTGAACACTGAAGCTTTCTTT	CASSFEWVNTEAFF
.	TRBV6-5	TRBJ1-4	.	TGTGCCAGCCGTTCTTCCGGGGGCGAGGAAAAACTGTTTTTT	CASRSSGGEEKLFF
.	TRBV5-1	TRBJ1-1	.	TGCGCCAGCAGCGGGGGACCCTTGAACACTGAAGCTTTCTTT	CASSGGPLNTEAFF
.	TRBV29-1	TRBJ2-5	.	TGCAGCGTTGTACGTGGGGGCGGAGAGACCCAGTACTTC	CSVVRGGGETQYF
.	TRBV5-1	TRBJ2-7	once	TGCGCCAGCAGTTCCGCTGCGGCCTACGAGCAGTACTTC	CASSSAAAYEQYF
TRBD2	TRBV7-8	TRBJ2-3	once	TGTGCCAGCAGCCCCACTAGCGGGGCTAGCACAGATACGCAGTATTTT	CASSPTSGASTDTQYF
.	TRBV2	TRBJ2-7	.	TGTGCCAGCAGGCGAAGGGACACCTGGAGCTCCTACGAGCAGTACTTC	CASRRRDTWSSYEQYF
.	TRBV28	TRBJ2-7	few	TGTGCCAGCAGCCCCCGGCAGGGTAGGTACGAGCAGTACTTC	CASSPRQGRYEQYF
TRBD2	TRBV9	TRBJ2-2	.	TGTGCCAGCAGCCAAGGACTAGCGGGAGAGGCCGGGGAGCTGTTTTTT	CASSQGLAGEAGELFF
TRBD2	TRBV16	TRBJ2-1	.	TGTGCCAGCAGCCACACGGGACTATCTTCCCTTGGGCCTTACAATGAGCAGTTCTTC	CASSHTGLSSLGPYNEQFF
.	TRBV7-8	TRBJ1-3	.	TGTGCCAGCAGCTTAGCGCATCCTTCCTATCGAGGAAACACCATATATTTT	CASSLAHPSYRGNTIYF
TRBD1	TRBV2	TRBJ1-2	few	TGTGCCAGCAGTGAAGCGACGGGCCGGGGACAGACCTATGGCTACACCTTC	CASSEATGRGQTYGYTF
.	TRBV10-2	TRBJ2-1	.	TGCGCCAGCAGTGTCTCTGACTACAATGAGCAGTTCTTC	CASSVSDYNEQFF
.	TRBV28	TRBJ2-4	.	TGTGCCAGCAGTTTAACCGACAGAGCCAAAAACATTCAGTACTTC	CASSLTDRAKNIQYF
TRBD1	TRBV5-1	TRBJ1-3	.	TGCGCCAGCAGCTGGACAGGCTCTGGAAACACCATATATTTT	CASSWTGSGNTIYF
TRBD2	TRBV18	TRBJ2-3	.	TGTGCCAGCTCACCCTACAACCCGGGACTAGGAAGCACAGATACGCAGTATTTT	CASSPYNPGLGSTDTQYF
.	TRBV4-1	TRBJ2-1	.	TGCGCCAGCAGCCGCGAGGGAGCTGCCGGCAATGAGCAGTTCTTC	CASSREGAAGNEQFF
.	TRBV7-9	TRBJ1-1	medium-sized	TGTGCCAGCAATAGAAAGGGGCTTCATGGAGACACTGAAGCTTTCTTT	CASNRKGLHGDTEAFF
TRBD2	TRBV5-1	TRBJ2-3	few	TGCGCCAGCAGCTTGGCGGTAGCGGGGAGACACACAGATACGCAGTATTTT	CASSLAVAGRHTDTQYF
.	TRBV7-9	TRBJ2-3	.	TGTGCCAGCAGCTCGCTCCTCGGACGTGGCCGTAACACAGATACGCAGTATTTT	CASSSLLGRGRNTDTQYF
.	TRBV10-1	TRBJ2-1	.	TGCGCCAGCAGTGAGCGAACTAGGGCCTACAATGAGCAGTTCTTC	CASSERTRAYNEQFF
TRBD1	TRBV27	TRBJ2-1	few	TGTGCCAGCAGTCGGGACAGTGGGAATGAGCAGTTCTTC	CASSRDSGNEQFF
TRBD1	TRBV6-6	TRBJ1-2	.	TGTGCCAGCAGTCAGGACAGGGCGGCGTTAGGCTACACCTTC	CASSQDRAALGYTF
TRBD2	TRBV29-1	TRBJ2-5	few	TGCAGCGTTGAGGGGGGGATCGGGGCTCAAGAGACCCAGTACTTC	CSVEGGIGAQETQYF
.	TRBV20-1	TRBJ1-1	.	TGCAGTGCTAGTGGCACTGAAGCTTTCTTT	CSASGTEAFF
.	TRBV27	TRBJ1-2	.	TGTGCCAGCAGTTTAGGGGGGGATTATGGCTACACCTTC	CASSLGGDYGYTF
.	TRBV10-3	TRBJ2-3	.	TGTGCCATCGGGAACGGGCGAGATACGCAGTATTTT	CAIGNGRDTQYF
.	TRBV6-6	TRBJ1-5	few	TGTGCCAGCAGTTACCAGGAAACAGGGCAGCCCCAGCATTTT	CASSYQETGQPQHF
.	TRBV19	TRBJ1-6	.	TGTGCCAGTAGTTTTGGACGTAATTCACCCCTCCACTTT	CASSFGRNSPLHF
TRBD1	TRBV28	TRBJ1-1	.	TGTGCCAGCAGTTACAGGGGGCGCGGTGGCACTGAAGCTTTCTTT	CASSYRGRGGTEAFF
TRBD2	TRBV6-4	TRBJ2-2	once	TGTGCCAGCAGTGGGACTAGCGGGGACACCGGGGAGCTGTTTTTT	CASSGTSGDTGELFF
.	TRBV7-6	TRBJ2-2	few	TGTGCCAGCAGCTTAGACTCCCGTCCCGGGGAGCTGTTTTTT	CASSLDSRPGELFF
TRBD2	TRBV27	TRBJ2-1	once	TGTGCCAGCAGTTACCGAGCGGGGTACAAGGGGAATGAGCAGTTCTTC	CASSYRAGYKGNEQFF
TRBD1	TRBV27	TRBJ1-2	.	TGTGCCAGCAGTTCAAATAACAGGGGGCAAGGCTATGGCTACACCTTC	CASSSNNRGQGYGYTF
.	TRBV7-2	TRBJ2-3	.	TGTGCCAGCAGCCAAGGAGGCACAGATACGCAGTATTTT	CASSQGGTDTQYF
.	TRBV27	TRBJ1-1	.	TGTGCCAGCAGTTTATTGGGGAGTATGAACACTGAAGCTTTCTTT	CASSLLGSMNTEAFF
TRBD1	TRBV7-2	TRBJ2-1	.	TGTGCCAGCAGCTCCGGGACAGCACACAATGAGCAGTTCTTC	CASSSGTAHNEQFF
TRBD1	TRBV5-1	TRBJ2-2	.	TGCGCCAGCAGCTTGGAGGCAGGGACAGTCACCGGGGAGCTGTTTTTT	CASSLEAGTVTGELFF
TRBD2	TRBV12-5	TRBJ2-7	.	TGTGCTAGTGGTTTAGGTAGCGGGAGCTCCTACGAGCAGTACTTC	CASGLGSGSSYEQYF
.	TRBV6-1	TRBJ1-5	.	TGTGCCAGCAGTGTGCAGGTGGTGGGCAATCAGCCCCAGCATTTT	CASSVQVVGNQPQHF
TRBD1	TRBV23-1	TRBJ2-2	.	TGCGCCAGCAGTCACCCGACAGGGAGCACCGGGGAGCTGTTTTTT	CASSHPTGSTGELFF
TRBD2	TRBV5-1	TRBJ2-1	.	TGCGCCACGAGCTTTAGCGGGACTAGCGAGCGGTTCTTC	CATSFSGTSERFF
.	TRBV27	TRBJ1-5	.	TGTGCCAGCAGTTTATATTGGTTGGGCCAGCCCCAGCATTTT	CASSLYWLGQPQHF
.	TRBV7-2	TRBJ2-3	.	TGTGCCAGCAGCTTAGTGTGGGAGGCAGGGGATACGCAGTATTTT	CASSLVWEAGDTQYF
.	TRBV5-1	TRBJ2-3	.	TGCGCCAGCAGCCATAGCGGAGACACAGATACGCAGTATTTT	CASSHSGDTDTQYF
.	TRBV7-2	TRBJ1-1	few	TGTGCCAGCAGCTTGACAACGAACACTGAAGCTTTCTTT	CASSLTTNTEAFF
.	TRBV9	TRBJ1-1	.	TGTGCCAGCAGCGTAGCGGGACGGATGAACACTGAAGCTTTCTTT	CASSVAGRMNTEAFF
.	TRBV5-1	TRBJ2-5	medium-sized	TGCGCCAGCAGCCCAGCCAGGGCCGACTACCAAGAGACCCAGTACTTC	CASSPARADYQETQYF